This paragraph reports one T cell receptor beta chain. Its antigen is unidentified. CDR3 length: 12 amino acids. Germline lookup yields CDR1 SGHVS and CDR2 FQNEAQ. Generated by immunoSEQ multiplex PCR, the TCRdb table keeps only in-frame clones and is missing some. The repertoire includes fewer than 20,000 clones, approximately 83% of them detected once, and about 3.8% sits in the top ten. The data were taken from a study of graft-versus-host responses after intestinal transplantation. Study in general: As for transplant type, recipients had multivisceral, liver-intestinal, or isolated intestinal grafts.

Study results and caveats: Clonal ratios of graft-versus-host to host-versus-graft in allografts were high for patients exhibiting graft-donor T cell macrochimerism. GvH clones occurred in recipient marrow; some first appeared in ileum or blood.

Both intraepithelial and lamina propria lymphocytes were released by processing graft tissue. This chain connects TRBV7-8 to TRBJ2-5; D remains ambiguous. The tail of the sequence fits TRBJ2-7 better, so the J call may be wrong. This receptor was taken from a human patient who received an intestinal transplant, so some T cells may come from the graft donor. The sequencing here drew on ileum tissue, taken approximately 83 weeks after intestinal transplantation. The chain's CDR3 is CASSPLPYEQYF. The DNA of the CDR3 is TGTGCCAGCAGCCCCCTCCCCTACGAGCAGTACTTC.